This T cell receptor (beta chain) comes out of a study of blood T cell repertoires in COVID-19. Study as a whole: T cells, B-cell-depleted T cells, or PBMCs supplied cDNA or gDNA.

Generated by immunoSEQ multiplex PCR, the TCRdb table keeps only in-frame clones and is missing some. The top ten clones hold roughly 2.4% of a sample with 230,000 or so clones, about 91% of them seen once. This clone has more than one count but fewer than ten. The CDR3 is made up of 14 amino acids. The J segment lost 8 bases and the V segment lost 4 bases, leaving 8 bases of the junction unmatched. CDR1 SNHLY and CDR2 FYNNEI come from the germline V gene. The receptor's source is a woman aged 40 to 50 with acute COVID-19. The chain carries TRBV2 and TRBJ1-5; 7 bases map to TRBD1. Sequencing input: PBMCs or T cells enriched from blood (not recorded which). In DNA form, the CDR3 reads TGTGCCAGCAGTGCCGGAAGGGGGCTCGAGCCCCAGCATTTT. Encoded protein: CASSAGRGLEPQHF.